The source of this T cell receptor beta chain is a study of technical replicates of blood from a few donors. Trimming left V 2 bases short and J 6 bases short, with 19 bases between. The CDR3 totals 16 residues. In germline, CDR1 is GTSNPN, CDR2 SVGIG (reference sequence). Repertoires were generated with immunoSEQ multiplex PCR, while TCRdb's copy carries only in-frame clones and drops some. This table has about 76,000 clones, around nine tenths appearing once. The TCR comes from a human donor in good health. Input material: T cells isolated from PBMCs. The chain links TRBV30 to TRBJ2-2; TRBD2 is a possible D gene (6 bases). The CDR3: CAWSTAPRGLSGELFF. The CDR3 DNA sequence: TGTGCCTGGAGTACAGCACCTCGAGGACTATCCGGGGAGCTGTTTTTT.